The 22 T cell receptor beta chains presented below share a single source sample, sequenced in a study of neurological immune-mediated disorders. TCRdb reanalysed the 5' RACE reads using MiXCR and keeps one entry per CDR3 protein. The sample holds tens of thousands of distinct CDR3 sequences, 3% to 4% seen once. The sample was PBMCs. These TCRs come from a man aged 40-49 years with multiple sclerosis.

This clonotype was recorded many times. V usage is TRBV12-3 or TRBV12-4 and J usage is TRBJ1-1; 11 bases align to TRBD1. This CDR3 is built from 16 residues. V shed 4 bases, J shed 4 bases, and the junction held 8 bases outside the gene matches. This CDR3 is CASSSWGDRGITEAFF. CDR3 nucleotide sequence: TGTGCCAGCAGTTCATGGGGGGACAGGGGGATCACTGAAGCTTTCTTT.

This clonotype was found many times. This chain connects TRBV7-8 to TRBJ1-2; D is ambiguous. The CDR3 extends over 15 amino acids. With 0 bases removed from V and 2 bases from J, the gap between germline ends came to 10 bases. From germline, CDR1 is SGHVS and CDR2 FQNEAQ. CDR3 in DNA: TGTGCCAGCAGCTTAGCGCTATGGGAGAACTATGGCTACACCTTC. Translated: CASSLALWENYGYTF.

This clonotype has at least ten counts. V gene TRBV11-1 combines with J gene TRBJ1-1; D gene unclear. CDR3 length equals 13 residues. The V and J ends lost 2 bases and 4 bases respectively, with 8 bases between them. Germline CDR1 and CDR2: SGHAT and FQDESV (reference sequence). The CDR3: CASSLIVATEAFF. The CDR3 nucleotides are TGTGCCAGCAGCTTAATCGTAGCCACTGAAGCTTTCTTT.

At least ten counts were recorded for this clonotype. The V and J genes are TRBV5-1 and TRBJ2-5; 11 bases agree with TRBD2. The germline V gene has CDR1 SGHRS and CDR2 YFSETQ. The J segment lost 3 bases and the V segment lost 4 bases, leaving 5 bases of the junction unmatched. The CDR3 is 15 amino acids. CDR3 sequence: CASSQLAGVEETQYF. In DNA, the CDR3 is TGCGCCAGCAGCCAACTAGCGGGGGTAGAAGAGACCCAGTACTTC.

This clonotype has at least ten counts. This chain links TRBV12-3 or TRBV12-4 with TRBJ2-2; possible D gene TRBD1, 6 bases. This CDR3 comprises 16 residues. Trimming took off 2 bases at V and 0 bases at J, with 10 bases between the two ends. CDR3 nucleotides: TGTGCCAGCAGTTTACCGGGACACACGAACACCGGGGAGCTGTTTTTT. Protein sequence: CASSLPGHTNTGELFF.

Ten or more counts support this clonotype. The V and J genes are TRBV5-1 and TRBJ2-2; maybe TRBD1 (5 bases). This CDR3 contains 14 residues. Between the trimmed V and J ends, which lost 9 bases and 0 bases, there was a span of 12 bases. Germline lookup yields CDR1 SGHRS and CDR2 YFSETQ. The CDR3 here is CATQWGSNTGELFF. DNA for the CDR3: TGCGCCACCCAGTGGGGCTCGAACACCGGGGAGCTGTTTTTT.

Ten or more counts support this clonotype. The chain combines TRBV3-1 with TRBJ2-1; TRBD2 matches 8 bases. This CDR3 region has 17 residues. The germline V gene has CDR1 LGHDT and CDR2 YNNKEL (reference sequence). J lost 5 bases, V lost 0 bases, and 9 bases had no gene match. The CDR3 spells CASSQDLGAGDNNEQFF. The CDR3, as DNA: TGTGCCAGCAGCCAAGATTTGGGAGCGGGAGACAACAATGAGCAGTTCTTC.

Ten or more counts support this clonotype. The V and J genes are TRBV27 and TRBJ2-1, with a possible D match to TRBD1 (6 bases). CDR3 length equals 16 residues. Germline lookup yields CDR1 MNHEY and CDR2 SMNVEV (reference sequence). The germline V and J ends were trimmed by 1 base and 7 bases, with 17 bases remaining between them. CDR3: CASSLYPGAKGNEQFF. CDR3 sequence (DNA): TGTGCCAGCAGTTTATATCCAGGGGCAAAGGGAAATGAGCAGTTCTTC.

This clonotype was recorded many times. The chain recombines TRBV20-1 with TRBJ1-1; a weak D match, TRBD1 (5 bases). Germline-derived CDR1 and CDR2 are DFQATT and SNEGSKA (reference sequence). The germline V and J ends were trimmed by 0 bases and 0 bases, with 8 bases remaining between them. The CDR3 runs 14 residues. CDR3 sequence: CSARDRQLNTEAFF. In DNA, the CDR3 is TGCAGTGCTAGAGATCGACAGTTGAACACTGAAGCTTTCTTT.

The sample holds many counts of this clonotype. V and J are TRBV5-5 and TRBJ2-7; possibly TRBD1 for D (5 bases). The germline gives CDR1 SGHKS, CDR2 YYEKEE (reference sequence). V dropped 4 bases and J dropped 7 bases, with 9 bases sitting between them. CDR3 length: 11 residues. The CDR3 region is CASSPQGEQYF. In nucleotides, the CDR3 is TGTGCCAGCAGCCCCCAGGGAGAGCAGTACTTC.

This clonotype has just a few counts. This chain links TRBV28 with TRBJ1-1; unclear D gene. The CDR3 contains 11 residues. Germline values: CDR1 MDHEN, CDR2 SYDVKM. Trimming took 3 bases from V and 5 from J, leaving 4 bases between them. The CDR3 DNA reads TGTGCCAGCAGTTTTCGTACTGAAGCTTTCTTT. It yields the protein CASSFRTEAFF.

This clonotype appeared many times. This chain connects TRBV2 to TRBJ1-2; possible D gene TRBD1, 5 bases. The CDR3 has 14 amino acids. V lost 6 bases, J lost 3 bases, and 14 bases lay in between. Germline values: CDR1 SNHLY, CDR2 FYNNEI. The CDR3 reads CASSFQGIDYGYTF. The DNA for the CDR3 is TGTGCCAGCAGCTTTCAGGGCATCGACTATGGCTACACCTTC.

There are many counts of this clonotype. The chain combines TRBV7-8 with TRBJ2-3; no definite D call. V was shortened by 1 base and J by 0 bases, with 14 bases between the two germline ends. CDR1 and CDR2 from the germline V gene are SGHVS and FQNEAQ. The CDR3 length is 17 residues. CDR3 sequence (DNA): TGTGCCAGCAGCTTAGTGGGCAGGTACTCAAGCACAGATACGCAGTATTTT. Translated, it gives CASSLVGRYSSTDTQYF.

In its sample, this clonotype was seen many times. The rearrangement links TRBV18 to TRBJ2-5, with D unclear. Germline assignment: CDR1 KGHSH and CDR2 LQKENI. V lost 3 bases and J lost 1, with 15 bases in between. This CDR3 is 16 amino acids long. CDR3 amino acids: CASSPDGRRLQETQYF. In nucleotides, the CDR3 is TGTGCCAGCTCACCGGACGGAAGACGCCTCCAAGAGACCCAGTACTTC.

This clonotype was seen at least ten times. The J gene is TRBJ1-5, the V gene TRBV30; 8 bases align to TRBD1. V lost 5 bases, J lost 5 bases, and 5 bases stayed unmatched. The V gene's germline CDR1 is GTSNPN and CDR2 SVGIG (reference sequence). This CDR3 comprises 13 residues. CDR3 coding DNA: TGTGCCTGGGGACAGGGAATTCATCAGCCCCAGCATTTT. Protein sequence: CAWGQGIHQPQHF.

This clonotype was seen repeatedly, ten times or more. Written as DNA, the CDR3 is TGCGCCAGCAGCTTGGAAACGGGGCCCGGGGAAAAACTGTTTTTT. This translates into CASSLETGPGEKLFF. This chain joins TRBV5-1 and TRBJ1-4; D may be TRBD1 (5 bases). Per the germline V gene, CDR1 is SGHRS and CDR2 is YFSETQ. The ends were cut back, 0 bases at V and 8 bases at J, with 14 bases in the middle. The CDR3 length is 15 residues.

The sample holds many counts of this clonotype. The rearrangement links TRBV7-9 to TRBJ1-4; no definite D call. The CDR3 length is 11 residues. V shed 7 bases and J shed 6 bases, with 6 bases lying between them. Per germline, CDR1 SEHNR and CDR2 FQNEAQ (reference sequence). DNA of the CDR3: TGTGCCAGCACTCTGGATGAAAAACTGTTTTTT. Protein product: CASTLDEKLFF. Drawing the rest from reference TRBV7-9 and TRBJ1-4, the complete variable domain is DTGVSQNPRHKITKRGQNVTFRCDPISEHNRLYWYRQTLGQGPEFLTYFQNEAQLEKSRLLSDRFSAERPKGSFSTLEIQRTEQGDSAMYLCASTLDEKLFFGSGTQLSVL.

This clonotype was recorded at least ten times. The rearrangement joins TRBV20-1 to TRBJ1-2; TRBD1 matches at 8 bases. Germline V gene sequence: CDR1 DFQATT, CDR2 SNEGSKA (reference sequence). The CDR3 length is 15 residues. J was trimmed by 7 bases and V by 4 bases; bases with no gene match: 14. CDR3 in amino acids: CSATGGGRGQGGYTF. The CDR3, as DNA: TGCAGTGCTACAGGGGGCGGCCGCGGGCAGGGTGGCTACACCTTC.

In its sample, this clonotype was seen many times. The rearrangement links TRBV3-1 to TRBJ1-3, with a weak D call TRBD1 (5 bases). The CDR3 contains 14 residues. CDR1 LGHDT and CDR2 YNNKEL come from the germline V gene (reference sequence). Trimming took off 5 bases at V and 0 bases at J, with 8 bases between the two ends. The CDR3 is CASSKGSSGNTIYF. The DNA of the CDR3 is TGTGCCAGCAGCAAGGGGTCCTCTGGAAACACCATATATTTT.

Comments on this clonotype: The junction departs from germline at one end; a sequencing error may be responsible. The chain recombines TRBV10-3 with TRBJ1-6; a possible D gene is TRBD1 (5 bases). CDR1 and CDR2 from the germline V gene are ENHRY and SYGVKD. This CDR3 region has 15 residues. The CDR3 coding sequence is TGTGCCATCAGGGACAATACCCCAGCTAATTCAACCCTCAACTTT. Translation gives CAIRDNTPANSTLNF.

In this sample, this clonotype turned up many times. This chain uses TRBV9 with TRBJ2-5; 13 nucleotides match TRBD2. Germline-derived CDR1 and CDR2 are SGDLS and YYNGEE. This CDR3 region has 15 residues. The J segment lost 5 bases and the V segment lost 2 bases, leaving 3 bases of the junction unmatched. The CDR3 is CASSVGLAGAETQYF. CDR3 DNA sequence: TGTGCCAGCAGCGTCGGACTAGCGGGAGCGGAGACCCAGTACTTC.

In its sample, this clonotype was seen many times. This chain connects TRBV5-1 to TRBJ2-2; D may be TRBD2 (7 bases). The CDR3 consists of 15 residues. Germline values: CDR1 SGHRS, CDR2 YFSETQ. Trimming stripped 4 bases from V and 3 bases from J, with 13 bases between. As DNA, the CDR3 is TGCGCCAGCAGCCCCGAGGGGGGGCACACCGGGGAGCTGTTTTTT. Translation gives CASSPEGGHTGELFF.